This TCR beta chain was found in a study of Graves' ophthalmopathy and Graves' hyperthyroidism. CDR3 size: 13 residues. CDR3 regions of TCR beta were amplified from RNA transcripts. Investigators did first-round RT-PCR with HTBI primers, then second-round multiplex PCR. TCRdb fed the multiplex PCR reads into MiXCR, producing one record per CDR3 protein. The table has around 1,000,000 distinct CDR3 sequences, about 35% seen once. Of note for this clonotype: Its ends do not fully match the called genes, so a read error is possible.

The sequencing sample was made of peripheral blood or thyroid tissue (not recorded which). The receptor was derived from an adult man with Graves' hyperthyroidism. This chain joins TRBV12-3 or TRBV12-4 and TRBJ1-2; possibly TRBD1 for D (5 bases). The CDR3 DNA reads as TGTGCCAACAGTTTAGGGACTGACTATGGCTACACCTTC. It encodes CANSLGTDYGYTF.